This T cell receptor (beta chain) was recorded in a study of shared clonotypes between healthy human individuals. Overall study findings and caveats: Only a few donors were included, so the genetic and exposure-history diversity represented was limited.

The authors split each subset's genomic DNA evenly across several immunoSEQ plates. Each PCR replicate from the sorted subsets contained about 200 ng DNA, which is about 30,000 T cell genomes. Data came from immunoSEQ multiplex PCR; TCRdb stores just in-frame clones and leaves some out. Here the sample spans more than 2,000,000 clones, more than 85% being singletons. Germline loops: CDR1 MNHNS, CDR2 SASEGT. The CDR3 extends over 15 amino acids. V gave up 1 base and J gave up 6 bases, with 13 bases separating them. A note on this clone: Its target is not known.

The sample comprised naive CD4+ T cells from PBMCs. This sample's subset: CD45RA+ positively selected. The chain is built from TRBV6-1 and TRBJ1-5; D gene unclear. This receptor was taken from a man younger than 35 in good health. Some clones in this sample may be carry-over from other donors' samples. As DNA, the CDR3 is TGTGCCAGCAGTGAAGGCTGGCAGTCGGGTCAGCCCCAGCATTTT. Translated: CASSEGWQSGQPQHF.